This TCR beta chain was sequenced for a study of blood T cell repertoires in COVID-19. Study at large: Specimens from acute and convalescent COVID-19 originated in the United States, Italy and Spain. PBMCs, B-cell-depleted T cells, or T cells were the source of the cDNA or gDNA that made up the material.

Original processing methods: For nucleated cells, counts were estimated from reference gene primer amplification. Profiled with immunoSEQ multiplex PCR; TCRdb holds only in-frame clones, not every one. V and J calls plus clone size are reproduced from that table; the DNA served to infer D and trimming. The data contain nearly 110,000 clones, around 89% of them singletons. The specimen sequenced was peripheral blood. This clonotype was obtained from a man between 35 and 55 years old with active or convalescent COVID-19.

CDR3: CASKRQGPYEQYF. The CDR3 coding sequence is TGTGCCAGCAAACGACAGGGCCCCTACGAGCAGTACTTC. The rearrangement uses TRBV27 and TRBJ2-7, with 7 bases that match TRBD1. V lost 7 bases to trimming and J lost 2 bases; unmatched junction nucleotides: 5. CDR1 and CDR2 from the germline V gene are MNHEY and SMNVEV (reference sequence). The CDR3 runs 13 residues.